The 12 T cell receptor beta chains given below trace back to one sample, sequenced in a study of patients and donors after allogeneic stem cell transplantation. TCRdb independently ran MiXCR on the RT-PCR reads; one entry per CDR3 protein. In the table there are some 880,000 distinct CDR3 sequences, approximately 19% of which are singletons. Sequencing was done on a sample of blood, either unsorted or a sorted T cell fraction (not recorded which). The receptors were sampled from a human donor who was either an allogeneic HSCT recipient or a stem cell or donor lymphocyte infusion donor (not recorded which). It is not recorded whose cells these are; they may come from a transplant donor.

This clonotype was observed a handful of times. CDR3 amino acids: CASSQGDRISYEQYF. The DNA of the CDR3 is TGTGCCAGCAGCCAAGGAGACAGGATCTCCTACGAGCAGTACTTC. This chain uses TRBV3-1 with TRBJ2-7; the D gene is possibly TRBD1 (6 bases). The germline V gene has CDR1 LGHDT and CDR2 YNNKEL (reference sequence). This CDR3 region has 15 residues. V was trimmed by 1 base and J by 0 bases, leaving 10 bases between them.

This clonotype came up a few times. This chain connects TRBV7-2 to TRBJ2-1, with 7 bases fitting TRBD2. This CDR3 contains 17 residues. Losses at the gene ends were 5 bases for V and 0 bases for J; bases not matched to a gene: 10. The germline gives CDR1 SGHTA, CDR2 FQGNSA. CDR3 sequence reads: CASSVPRGRDSYNEQFF. For the CDR3, the DNA is TGTGCCAGCAGCGTACCTCGGGGGAGGGACTCCTACAATGAGCAGTTCTTC.

This clonotype was seen many times. This chain joins TRBV5-1 and TRBJ2-3; 7 bases match TRBD1. This CDR3 spans 14 amino acids. CDR1 and CDR2 (germline): SGHRS, YFSETQ. J was trimmed by 4 bases and V by 4 bases; bases with no gene match: 6. This chain's CDR3 is CASSVTGYPDTQYF. The DNA for the CDR3 is TGCGCCAGCAGCGTGACAGGGTACCCAGATACGCAGTATTTT.

This clonotype was seen more than once but under ten times. The genes are TRBV20-1 and TRBJ2-3; D remains unclear. Trimming removed 0 bases at V and 6 bases at J, with 13 bases between. Looked up from germline, CDR1 is DFQATT and CDR2 is SNEGSKA (reference sequence). This CDR3 contains 14 residues. Here the CDR3 DNA reads TGCAGTGCTAGAGATGTTTCTCTCCGGGATACGCAGTATTTT. Translation: CSARDVSLRDTQYF.

The chain uses TRBV6-2 or TRBV6-3 and TRBJ2-3; maybe TRBD2 (6 bases). The V gene's germline CDR1 is MNHEY and CDR2 SVGEGT. The CDR3 has 15 residues. V was pared by 5 bases and J by 3 bases, with 15 bases between. CDR3 amino acids: CASSHLGGYTDTQYF. The CDR3 coding sequence is TGTGCCAGCAGTCACTTGGGGGGATATACAGATACGCAGTATTTT.

The chain combines TRBV3-1 with TRBJ1-2; no firm D call. The V end was cut by 3 bases, the J end by 3 bases, with 8 bases between. CDR3 size: 13 residues. The V gene's germline CDR1 is LGHDT and CDR2 YNNKEL (reference sequence). The CDR3 nucleotides are TGTGCCAGCAGCCACCGGGAGGACTATGGCTACACCTTC. Amino acids: CASSHREDYGYTF.

This clonotype turned up a few times. The chain employs TRBV7-8 and TRBJ1-2; D gene unclear. Trimming cost V 3 bases and J 8 bases, with 13 bases left between them. Germline V lookup: CDR1 SGHVS, CDR2 FQNEAQ. This CDR3 contains 13 residues. CDR3 sequence (DNA): TGTGCCAGCAGCTTGGAGGTCCCCCAAGGCTACACCTTC. Residues: CASSLEVPQGYTF.

This clonotype has ten or more counts. V and J are TRBV5-1 and TRBJ1-1; 7 positions agree with TRBD1. J was trimmed by 0 bases and V by 5 bases; bases with no gene match: 4. The CDR3 sequence is 14 residues long. Germline values: CDR1 SGHRS, CDR2 YFSETQ. The CDR3: CASRSGTVNTEAFF. CDR3 bases: TGCGCCAGCAGGTCCGGGACAGTGAACACTGAAGCTTTCTTT.

There are many counts of this clonotype. This rearrangement joins TRBV12-3 or TRBV12-4 to TRBJ1-1; TRBD1 matches 7 bases. The V and J ends lost 5 bases and 11 bases, in that order; junction bases with no gene match: 17. This CDR3 region has 15 residues. CDR3 region: CASSPDPGQVLEAFF. The CDR3 coding sequence is TGTGCCAGCAGTCCGGACCCCGGACAGGTCCTAGAGGCTTTCTTT.

DNA of the CDR3: TGTGCCAGCAGTAGACAGTACCTGTTTTTT. This translates into CASSRQYLFF. J is TRBJ1-4 and V is TRBV2, with D perhaps TRBD1 (5 bases). This CDR3 spans 10 amino acids. Per the germline V gene, CDR1 is SNHLY and CDR2 is FYNNEI. Trimming shortened V by 5 bases and J by 14 bases, and 9 bases separated the two germline ends.

This clonotype was counted at least ten times. The V gene is TRBV6-1, the J gene TRBJ1-1; D is possibly TRBD1 (6 bases). The CDR3 has 13 amino acids. Germline CDR1 MNHNS, CDR2 SASEGT. The V gene lost 6 bases and the J gene lost 1 base, with 9 bases spanning the gap. This CDR3 is CASSRRGNTEAFF. The CDR3 DNA is TGTGCCAGCAGCCGCAGGGGGAACACTGAAGCTTTCTTT.

The chain has TRBV4-3 and TRBJ2-1; 10 nucleotides align to TRBD2. CDR1 is LGHNA and CDR2 is YSLEER in the germline V gene. V shed 1 base and J 10 bases; nucleotides not matched to a gene: 13. The CDR3 consists of 17 residues. The CDR3 DNA reads TGCGCCAGCAGCCAAGGTTTACGAAGCGGGGGGGCAGGGGAGCAGTTCTTC. Translation gives CASSQGLRSGGAGEQFF.